This T cell receptor beta chain was found in a study of blood T cell repertoires in COVID-19. Study as a whole: Acute and convalescent COVID-19 samples came from the United States, Italy and Spain. Sources were T cells, B-cell-depleted T cells, or PBMCs; the material itself was cDNA or gDNA.

CDR3 size: 16 residues. Trimming removed 5 bases at V and 6 bases at J, with 18 bases between. Germline CDR1 KGHDR, CDR2 SFDVKD. Study processing details: Cell counts per sample came from amplifying reference gene primers. Repertoires were generated with immunoSEQ multiplex PCR, while TCRdb's copy carries only in-frame clones and drops some. V, J and clone size are taken as reported in that table, and D and trimming were inferred from the DNA itself. The sample contains a few hundred thousand clones, around 75% of which appear only once. The source material was peripheral blood. The clonotype originates from a human donor in a cohort sampled during active COVID-19. The chain combines TRBV24-1 with TRBJ2-2; TRBD1 might be the D (6 bases). CDR3 sequence: CATSAPTGRESGELFF. For the CDR3, the DNA is TGTGCCACCAGTGCGCCTACAGGGAGAGAGTCCGGGGAGCTGTTTTTT.